Listed below are T cell receptor beta chains from one sample, sequenced in a study of shared clonotypes between healthy human individuals. Sequencing used immunoSEQ multiplex PCR; TCRdb keeps in-frame clones, though not all of them. The data contain about 560,000 clones, about 80% of them seen just once; the ten biggest clones take up around 12%. Sample: PBMCs. The receptors were gathered from a middle-aged woman in good health. Some clones in this sample may be carry-over from other donors' samples. The CDR3 runs from the conserved cysteine through the conserved F or W. A D gene is named only where the DNA matches it firmly. A row's size may be missing; if present it is once, few, many or a size class.

few . TRBJ2-1 TRBV6-1 CASSVDLSSYNEQFF TGTGCCAGCAGTGTAGACTTGAGCTCCTACAATGAGCAGTTCTTC
. . TRBJ1-1 TRBV4-2 CASSPDTGRDLNTEAFF TGTGCCAGCAGCCCAGATACCGGGAGGGATTTGAACACTGAAGCTTTCTTT
few . TRBJ1-4 TRBV10-1 CASSQNVGTNEKLFF TGCGCCAGCAGCCAAAACGTGGGAACTAATGAAAAACTGTTTTTT
. . TRBJ1-5 TRBV19 CASSIRIGGRGYQPQHF TGTGCCAGTAGTATAAGGATCGGGGGGCGAGGGTACCAGCCCCAGCATTTT
. . TRBJ1-5 TRBV7-2 CASSLRGAVNQPQHF TGTGCCAGCAGCTTACGGGGAGCAGTCAATCAGCCCCAGCATTTT
. . TRBJ2-1 TRBV2 CASSERAATSYNEQFF TGTGCCAGCAGTGAAAGGGCAGCGACCTCCTACAATGAGCAGTTCTTC
. . TRBJ1-5 TRBV29-1 CSVGGGRNQPQHF TGCAGCGTTGGCGGGGGCCGCAATCAGCCCCAGCATTTT
. . TRBJ2-3 TRBV5-1 CASSLQGAPSRDF TGCGCCAGCAGCTTACAGGGAGCGCCCTCTCGGGATTTT
. TRBD2 TRBJ2-1 TRBV18 CASSHSSGSSYNEQFF TGTGCCAGCTCACACTCTAGCGGCAGCTCCTACAATGAGCAGTTCTTC
few TRBD1 TRBJ1-2 TRBV6-1 CASSEAGQGDGYTF TGTGCCAGCAGTGAAGCCGGCCAGGGGGATGGCTACACCTTC
. TRBD1 TRBJ1-5 TRBV5-1 CASSFRGQGARQPQHF TGCGCCAGCAGCTTCAGGGGACAGGGGGCGAGGCAGCCCCAGCATTTT
. TRBD2 TRBJ2-3 TRBV4-2 CASSQVGTSGIFTDTQYF TGTGCCAGCAGTCAAGTTGGGACTAGCGGGATTTTTACAGATACGCAGTATTTT
once . TRBJ2-5 TRBV28 CASSVKETQYF TGTGCCAGCAGTGTAAAAGAGACCCAGTACTTC
few . TRBJ2-3 TRBV7-3 CASSLNEADTQYF TGTGCCAGCAGCCTGAACGAGGCAGATACGCAGTATTTT
. . TRBJ2-1 TRBV14 CASSQSGVYNEQFF TGTGCCAGCAGCCAATCGGGGGTGTACAATGAGCAGTTCTTC
. . TRBJ1-5 TRBV6-1 CASSEARGSQPQHF TGTGCCAGCAGTGAAGCTCGGGGGAGTCAGCCCCAGCATTTT
. . TRBJ1-1 TRBV29-1 CSVDIRGGTEAFF TGCAGCGTTGACATCAGAGGGGGCACTGAAGCTTTCTTT
. TRBD1 TRBJ2-7 TRBV29-1 CSVPGTGVAEQYF TGCAGCGTCCCCGGGACAGGGGTTGCCGAGCAGTACTTC
. . TRBJ2-7 TRBV6-6 CASTGSYEQYF TGTGCCAGCACAGGCTCCTACGAGCAGTACTTC
. . TRBJ1-3 TRBV7-8 CASSGNRAAKGNTIYF TGTGCCAGCAGCGGGAACCGGGCGGCAAAAGGGAACACCATATACTTT
once TRBD1 TRBJ1-1 TRBV5-1 CASSDRTGATEAFF TGCGCCAGCAGCGACCGCACAGGGGCCACTGAAGCTTTCTTT
. TRBD2 TRBJ2-7 TRBV7-8 CASSRTRTSGVYEQYF TGTGCCAGCAGCCGCACCCGGACTAGCGGGGTCTACGAGCAGTACTTC
. TRBD2 TRBJ2-5 TRBV29-1 CSTATSGFQETQYF TGCAGCACGGCGACTAGCGGTTTCCAAGAGACCCAGTACTTC
. . TRBJ2-1 TRBV28 CASSFRAGAGRGPNEQFF TGTGCCAGCAGTTTCAGGGCAGGGGCGGGACGGGGACCTAATGAGCAGTTCTTC
. TRBD1 TRBJ1-1 TRBV19 CASSQGQTTEAFF TGTGCCAGTAGTCAGGGACAGACCACTGAAGCTTTCTTT
few . TRBJ1-4 TRBV7-9 CASSFKTGTTNEKLFF TGTGCCAGCAGCTTCAAGACAGGAACAACTAATGAAAAACTGTTTTTT
. TRBD2 TRBJ2-5 TRBV10-3 CAISESGKALETQYF TGTGCCATCAGTGAGAGCGGGAAGGCCCTGGAGACCCAGTACTTC
. . TRBJ2-6 TRBV19 CATNVGSGANVLTF TGTGCCACTAATGTAGGGTCTGGGGCCAACGTCCTGACTTTC
. . TRBJ2-7 TRBV5-1 CASSTGMFGDEQYF TGCGCCAGCAGCACGGGGATGTTTGGGGACGAGCAGTACTTC